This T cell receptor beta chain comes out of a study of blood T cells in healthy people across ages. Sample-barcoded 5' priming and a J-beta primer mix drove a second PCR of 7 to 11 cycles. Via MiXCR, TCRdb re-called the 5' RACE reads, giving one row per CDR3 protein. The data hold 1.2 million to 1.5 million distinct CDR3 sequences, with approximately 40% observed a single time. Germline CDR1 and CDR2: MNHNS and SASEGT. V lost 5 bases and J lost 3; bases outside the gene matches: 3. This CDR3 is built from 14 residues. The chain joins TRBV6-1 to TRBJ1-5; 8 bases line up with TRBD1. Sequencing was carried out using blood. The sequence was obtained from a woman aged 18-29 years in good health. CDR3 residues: CASSRTGHNQPQHF. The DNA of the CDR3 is TGTGCCAGCAGTCGGACAGGGCACAATCAGCCCCAGCATTTT.